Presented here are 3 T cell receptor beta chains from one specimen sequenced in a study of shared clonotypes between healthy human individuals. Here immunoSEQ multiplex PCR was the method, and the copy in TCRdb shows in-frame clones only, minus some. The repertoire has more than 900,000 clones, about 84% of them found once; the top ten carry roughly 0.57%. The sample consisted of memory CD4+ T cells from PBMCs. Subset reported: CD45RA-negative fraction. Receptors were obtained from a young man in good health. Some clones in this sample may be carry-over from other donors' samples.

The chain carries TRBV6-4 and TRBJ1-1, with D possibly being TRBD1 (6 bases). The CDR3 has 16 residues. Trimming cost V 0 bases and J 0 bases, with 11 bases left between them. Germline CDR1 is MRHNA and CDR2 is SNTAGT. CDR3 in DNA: TGTGCCAGCAGTGACTCTGGGGGCAGACTGAACACTGAAGCTTTCTTT. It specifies CASSDSGGRLNTEAFF.

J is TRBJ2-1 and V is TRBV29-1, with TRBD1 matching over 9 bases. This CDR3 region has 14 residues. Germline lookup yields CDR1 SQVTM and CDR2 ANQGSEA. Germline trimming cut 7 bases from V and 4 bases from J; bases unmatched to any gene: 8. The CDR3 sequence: CSGRDRERYNEQFF. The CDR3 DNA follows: TGCAGCGGCCGGGACAGGGAAAGATACAATGAGCAGTTCTTC.

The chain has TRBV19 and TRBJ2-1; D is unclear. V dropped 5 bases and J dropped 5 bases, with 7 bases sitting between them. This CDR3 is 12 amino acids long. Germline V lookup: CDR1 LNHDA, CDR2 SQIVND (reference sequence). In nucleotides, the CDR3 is TGTGCCAGTAGTGTCCGTAACAATGAGCAGTTCTTC. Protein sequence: CASSVRNNEQFF.